This TCR beta chain was found in a study of early stage breast cancer tumors. This CDR3 has 10 residues. Trimming left V 6 bases short and J 2 bases short, with 4 bases between. Germline V CDR1 and CDR2: DFQATT, SNEGSKA (reference sequence). Each sample had two DNA replicates, roughly 0.5 ug blood or roughly 1.4 ug tissue. Some clones are missing from TCRdb's copy, which holds only in-frame ones; the method was immunoSEQ multiplex PCR. The sample records some 29,000 clones, roughly 81% being singletons. This receptor was identified in a person in their fifties or sixties with breast cancer. V and J are TRBV20-1 and TRBJ2-5; D call uncertain. Sequencing was performed on blood. The DNA of the CDR3 is TGCAGTGCGGCTCAAGAGACCCAGTACTTC. It translates to CSAAQETQYF.